One sample yielded the 10 T cell receptor beta chains listed below, sequenced in a study of blood T cell repertoires in COVID-19. Produced via immunoSEQ multiplex PCR; TCRdb's table is partial and in-frame only. The sample carries 50,000 to 75,000 clones, about nine tenths recorded once. The sequenced material came from peripheral blood. The receptors come from a human donor in a cohort sampled during active COVID-19.

The genes are TRBV7-9 and TRBJ1-5; D is possibly TRBD1 (6 bases). V was shortened by 4 bases and J by 0 bases, with 13 bases between the two germline ends. CDR1 and CDR2 from the germline V gene are SEHNR and FQNEAQ (reference sequence). This CDR3 has 16 residues. DNA for the CDR3: TGTGCCAGCAGCTCCAACAGGGTAGATAGCAATCAGCCCCAGCATTTT. It specifies CASSSNRVDSNQPQHF.

The chain is built from TRBV28 and TRBJ2-1; perhaps TRBD2 as D (6 bases). The CDR3 is 14 residues long. Germline-derived CDR1 and CDR2 are MDHEN and SYDVKM. With 2 bases removed from V and 3 bases from J, the gap between germline ends came to 8 bases. The CDR3 here is CASSLRGNYNEQFF. DNA for the CDR3: TGTGCCAGCAGTTTACGCGGGAACTACAATGAGCAGTTCTTC.

V usage is TRBV4-3 and J usage is TRBJ2-3; 11 bases are shared with TRBD2. The CDR3 has 16 residues. V trimming: 4 bases; J trimming: 5 bases; junction bases outside the gene matches: 8. CDR1 is LGHNA, CDR2 YSLEER, per germline. CDR3 DNA: TGCGCCAGCAGCCCTCAACTAGCGGGGGAGTTAGATACGCAGTATTTT. Protein: CASSPQLAGELDTQYF.

In its sample, this clone was seen once. The rearrangement joins TRBV21-1 to TRBJ2-5; the D segment call TRBD1 is taken from the table without a DNA check. TRBV21-1 counts as a pseudogene. The CDR3 is 14 amino acids. This chain's CDR3 is CASQGTGGQETQYF. The DNA of the CDR3 is TGTGCCAGCCAGGGGACAGGGGGCCAAGAGACCCAGTACTTC.

The chain links TRBV10-3 to TRBJ2-1; 9 nucleotides match TRBD1. From germline, CDR1 is ENHRY and CDR2 SYGVKD. The CDR3 covers 15 residues. After removal of 3 bases from V and 4 bases from J, the junction contained 4 bases not matched to a gene. The CDR3 DNA sequence: TGTGCCATCAGTGATCGTGGGACAGGGTACAATGAGCAGTTCTTC. Translating it yields CAISDRGTGYNEQFF.

The V gene is TRBV28, the J gene TRBJ2-1, with 11 bases aligning to TRBD2. The CDR3 spans 17 residues. Germline V gives CDR1 MDHEN, CDR2 SYDVKM. The junction had 9 bases not matched to a gene; V was cut back by 1 base and J by 7 bases. CDR3 DNA sequence: TGTGCCAGCAGTTTATCCCTCGGACTAGCGGGTAAAAATGAGCAGTTCTTC. Translated, it gives CASSLSLGLAGKNEQFF.

The rearrangement joins TRBV5-1 to TRBJ1-1; D remains unclear. V was cut by 0 bases and J by 3 bases, with 6 bases left in between. The CDR3 is 13 amino acids. In germline, CDR1 is SGHRS, CDR2 YFSETQ. This CDR3 is CASSLDGYTEAFF. CDR3 in DNA: TGCGCCAGCAGCTTGGACGGGTACACTGAAGCTTTCTTT.

This chain connects TRBV10-3 to TRBJ1-2, with 11 bases fitting TRBD1. The length of the CDR3 is 15 residues. The ends lost 4 bases at V and 6 bases at J; junction bases unmatched: 7. From germline, CDR1 is ENHRY and CDR2 SYGVKD. CDR3 DNA: TGTGCCATCAGTGCGAGGACAGGGGGCGTGAATGGCTACACCTTC. Residues: CAISARTGGVNGYTF.

The chain employs TRBV20-1 and TRBJ2-4, with TRBD2 matching 8 bases. Germline-derived CDR1 and CDR2 are DFQATT and SNEGSKA (reference sequence). The V segment lost 3 bases and the J segment 3 bases; nucleotides outside the gene matches: 1. The CDR3 consists of 13 residues. CDR3 sequence (DNA): TGCAGTGCTAGTGGGACTAGCAAAAACATTCAGTACTTC. It translates to CSASGTSKNIQYF.

This sequence joins TRBV2 and TRBJ2-5; TRBD2 matches 8 bases. Trimming at V came to 5 bases and at J to 5 bases, leaving 1 base not matched to a gene. This CDR3 is 12 amino acids long. CDR1 is SNHLY and CDR2 is FYNNEI in the germline V gene. CDR3 nucleotides: TGTGCCAGCAGTACTAGCGGTGAGACCCAGTACTTC. Amino acids: CASSTSGETQYF.